The 6 T cell receptor beta chains below were found in one sample sequenced in a study of spatial heterogeneity in lung cancer. Noted time point: sample taken at primary tumor resection. Researchers sequenced whole RNA taken from tumor, nontumor lung or frozen PBMC without sorting. TCRdb passed the 5' RACE reads through MiXCR, listing each CDR3 protein once. The sample contains roughly 23,000 distinct CDR3 sequences, less than 5.5% of which appear only once. The material sequenced was PBMCs, taken at surgery. All receptors come from a male donor with early-stage non-small cell lung cancer.

By frequency in the sample, this clonotype is medium-sized (0.01 to 0.1%). This chain uses TRBV14 with TRBJ2-3; TRBD2 might be the D (5 bases). V dropped 1 base and J dropped 5 bases, with 13 bases sitting between them. This CDR3 has 15 amino acids. Germline V lookup: CDR1 SGHDN, CDR2 FVKESK. The CDR3 sequence is CASSQAKGAGDTQYF. The CDR3 region has the DNA TGTGCCAGCAGCCAAGCTAAAGGCGCGGGAGATACGCAGTATTTT.

This clonotype was counted many times. J is TRBJ2-3 and V is TRBV4-2; 8 nucleotides align to TRBD1. The germline V gene has CDR1 LGHNA and CDR2 YNFKEQ. J gave up 6 bases and V 0 bases, and 5 bases lay outside the gene matches. The CDR3 sequence is 15 residues long. The CDR3 region is CASSQDSRGLDTQYF. The CDR3 DNA reads as TGTGCCAGCAGCCAAGATAGCAGGGGGCTGGATACGCAGTATTTT.

At least ten counts were recorded for this clonotype. The chain carries TRBV24-1 and TRBJ2-1; 11 bases are a match to TRBD2. J gave up 8 bases and V 4 bases, and 18 bases lay outside the gene matches. Looked up from germline, CDR1 is KGHDR and CDR2 is SFDVKD. The CDR3 has 19 residues. Here the CDR3 reads CATSDLAATSGRSIHEQFF. The CDR3 region has the DNA TGTGCCACCAGTGACCTTGCAGCTACTAGCGGGAGAAGTATCCATGAGCAGTTCTTC.

This clonotype was counted many times. CDR3 sequence: CSATGQGGYSNQPQHF. The CDR3 region has the DNA TGCAGTGCTACCGGACAGGGAGGATATAGCAATCAGCCCCAGCATTTT. The chain links TRBV20-1 to TRBJ1-5; 8 nucleotides match TRBD1. CDR3 size: 16 residues. The ends lost 4 bases at V and 0 bases at J; junction bases unmatched: 8. CDR1 is DFQATT and CDR2 is SNEGSKA in the germline V gene (reference sequence).

This clonotype was detected ten times or more. The chain recombines TRBV6-6 with TRBJ1-6; 8 bases fit TRBD1. Trimming at V came to 5 bases and at J to 10 bases, leaving 4 bases not matched to a gene. The germline V gene encodes CDR1 MNHNY and CDR2 SVGAGI (reference sequence). The CDR3 has 13 amino acids. The CDR3 DNA follows: TGTGCCAGCAGTACAGGGGGACGATCACCCCTCCACTTT. Translated, it gives CASSTGGRSPLHF.

This clonotype was detected many times. This sequence joins TRBV19 and TRBJ1-5; TRBD1 might be the D (6 bases). CDR3 size: 15 residues. CDR1 is LNHDA, CDR2 SQIVND, per germline (reference sequence). Trimming left V 5 bases short and J 0 bases short, with 11 bases between. CDR3 loop: CASSLGTSSNQPQHF. CDR3 in DNA: TGTGCCAGTAGTCTGGGGACATCTAGCAATCAGCCCCAGCATTTT.